Listed here are 18 T cell receptor beta chains from one sample, sequenced in a study of Graves' ophthalmopathy and Graves' hyperthyroidism. Amplified material comprised TCR beta CDR3 regions derived from RNA transcripts. The authors performed first-round RT-PCR with HTBI primers and then a second-round multiplex PCR. TCRdb reprocessed the multiplex PCR reads via MiXCR and lists one record per CDR3 protein. The data contain over 650,000 distinct CDR3 sequences, about 38% of them singletons. Sequences were obtained from peripheral blood. The receptors were sampled from an adult man with Graves' ophthalmopathy.

Concerning this clonotype itself: A much more abundant neighbour one base away suggests this may be a read error. The rearrangement joins TRBV12-3 or TRBV12-4 to TRBJ2-5; tentatively, D is TRBD1 (6 bases). V was cut by 6 bases and J by 3 bases, with 20 bases left in between. The CDR3 has 16 amino acids. The CDR3 protein is CASRLNPRDNKETQYF. CDR3 nucleotides: TGTGCCAGCAGGCTTAATCCCCGGGACAACAAAGAGACCCAGTACTTC.

This clonotype occurred many times. The V and J genes are TRBV5-8 and TRBJ2-5, with 9 positions matching TRBD1. The ends lost 2 bases at V and 4 bases at J; junction bases unmatched: 6. The V gene's germline CDR1 is SGHTS and CDR2 YDEGEE. This CDR3 is 15 amino acids long. CDR3 protein: CASSLQGAALETQYF. The CDR3, as DNA: TGTGCCAGCAGCTTACAGGGGGCCGCCCTAGAGACCCAGTACTTC.

This clonotype was seen only a few times. This chain joins TRBV9 and TRBJ2-2; TRBD1 is a possible D gene (5 bases). There are 16 residues in the CDR3. Germline CDR1 is SGDLS and CDR2 is YYNGEE. Trimming stripped 3 bases from V and 1 base from J, with 13 bases between. CDR3 coding DNA: TGTGCCAGCAGCGATATGACTCAGGGGAACACCGGGGAGCTGTTTTTT. Translating gives CASSDMTQGNTGELFF.

This clonotype was detected only a few times. This sequence joins TRBV7-8 and TRBJ1-2; the D gene is possibly TRBD1 (5 bases). The CDR3 length is 13 residues. V shed 5 bases and J shed 5 bases, with 12 bases lying between them. Germline V gene lookup returns CDR1 SGHVS and CDR2 FQNEAQ. CDR3 amino acids: CASSPLDRYGYTF. In DNA form, the CDR3 reads TGTGCCAGCAGCCCCCTCGACAGATATGGCTACACCTTC. Drawing the rest from reference TRBV7-8 and TRBJ1-2, the complete variable domain is GAGVSQSPRYKVAKRGQDVALRCDPISGHVSLFWYQQALGQGPEFLTYFQNEAQLDKSGLPSDRFFAERPEGSVSTLKIQRTQQEDSAVYLCASSPLDRYGYTFGSGTRLTVV.

This clonotype was seen repeatedly, ten times or more. The rearrangement uses TRBV4-1 and TRBJ2-7; D gene uncertain. Germline lookup yields CDR1 MGHRA and CDR2 YSYEKL. Trimming cost V 2 bases and J 12 bases, with 11 bases left between them. This CDR3 region has 11 residues. The DNA of the CDR3 is TGCGCCAGCAGCCAACGGACCTCCTGGTACTTC. Protein product: CASSQRTSWYF.

The V gene is TRBV4-1, the J gene TRBJ1-4; D is unclear. Trimming removed 3 bases at V and 5 bases at J, with 7 bases between. The CDR3 length is 13 residues. Germline V gene data show CDR1 as MGHRA and CDR2 as YSYEKL. CDR3 nucleotides: TGCGCCAGCAGCCAGTGGAGAAATGAAAAACTGTTTTTT. Its translation is CASSQWRNEKLFF.

At least ten counts were recorded for this clonotype. This chain joins TRBV19 and TRBJ1-6, with D possibly matching TRBD1 (5 bases). V dropped 3 bases and J dropped 12 bases, with 12 bases sitting between them. In germline, CDR1 is LNHDA, CDR2 SQIVND (reference sequence). This CDR3 has 13 residues. In DNA form, the CDR3 reads TGTGCCAGTAGTATCTTAGGGGAGGTACCCCTCCACTTT. It is translated as CASSILGEVPLHF.

This sequence joins TRBV15 and TRBJ1-5; weak D call: TRBD1 (5 bases). Trimming took off 1 base at V and 0 bases at J, with 7 bases between the two ends. Per the germline V gene, CDR1 is LNHNV and CDR2 is YYDKDF (reference sequence). The CDR3 consists of 15 residues. This CDR3 reads CATSRVGTSNQPQHF. CDR3 DNA sequence: TGTGCCACCAGCAGAGTAGGGACTAGCAATCAGCCCCAGCATTTT.

The sample holds many counts of this clonotype. J is TRBJ1-2 and V is TRBV19, with a weak D call TRBD1 (5 bases). Germline V gene data show CDR1 as LNHDA and CDR2 as SQIVND (reference sequence). V was trimmed by 7 bases and J by 2 bases, leaving 11 bases between them. This CDR3 region has 13 residues. The CDR3 here is CASNLRDNYGYTF. The CDR3 DNA reads as TGTGCCAGTAACCTCCGGGACAACTATGGCTACACCTTC.

About this clonotype itself: This clone may be a read error of a much larger clone one base away. The chain joins TRBV6-5 to TRBJ1-2; 9 bases agree with TRBD1. CDR3 length: 14 residues. Germline assignment: CDR1 MNHEY and CDR2 SVGAGI. With 0 bases clipped from V and 7 bases from J, the junction kept 3 bases outside the gene matches. The CDR3 protein is CASSYSMTGGGYTF. Written as DNA, the CDR3 is TGTGCCAGCAGTTACTCGATGACAGGGGGTGGCTACACCTTC.

About this clonotype: With a far larger clone one base away, a read error is the likely cause. The rearrangement uses TRBV20-1 and TRBJ2-7; 8 nucleotides match TRBD1. With 3 bases clipped from V and 0 bases from J, the junction kept 1 base outside the gene matches. CDR3 length: 13 residues. Germline CDR1 DFQATT, CDR2 SNEGSKA (reference sequence). CDR3 nucleotide sequence: TGCAGTGCTAGGGACAGGGTCTCCTACGAGCAGTACTTC. This codes for CSARDRVSYEQYF.

This clonotype was seen ten or more times. The V gene is TRBV24-1, the J gene TRBJ2-2; perhaps TRBD2 as D (5 bases). The CDR3 consists of 15 residues. V gave up 6 bases and J gave up 7 bases, with 17 bases separating them. Germline assignment: CDR1 KGHDR and CDR2 SFDVKD. The CDR3 region has the DNA TGTGCCACCAGTCCTCAAACTAGGGTTCACGGGGAGCTGTTTTTT. Translating gives CATSPQTRVHGELFF.

Ten or more counts support this clonotype. J is TRBJ1-1 and V is TRBV29-1, with unresolved D. Between the trimmed V and J ends, which lost 8 bases and 6 bases, there was a span of 13 bases. Germline CDR1 SQVTM, CDR2 ANQGSEA. The CDR3 loop spans 11 amino acids. The CDR3 sequence: CSFSNLSEAFF. The CDR3 DNA reads as TGCAGCTTCTCAAACCTTTCTGAAGCTTTCTTT.

This clonotype was recorded many times. The chain employs TRBV10-3 and TRBJ1-1; unclear D gene. Germline values: CDR1 ENHRY, CDR2 SYGVKD. V was clipped by 7 bases and J by 12 bases, with 18 bases between them. The CDR3 covers 12 residues. The CDR3 DNA sequence: TGTGCCATCATGGGAGTCGGCCTCAGAACTTTCTTT. It encodes CAIMGVGLRTFF.

In this sample, this clonotype turned up many times. J is TRBJ1-5 and V is TRBV7-8; TRBD1 matches 7 bases. With V trimmed by 5 bases and J by 5 bases, 3 bases remained unmatched. From germline, CDR1 is SGHVS and CDR2 FQNEAQ. The CDR3 is made up of 13 amino acids. CDR3 nucleotides: TGTGCCAGCAGCCCGACAGGGCATCAGCCCCAGCATTTT. As protein: CASSPTGHQPQHF.

The CDR3 bases are TGTGCCACCAGTGGGCAGACGAACACTGAAGCTTTCTTT. The encoded protein is CATSGQTNTEAFF. The V and J genes are TRBV24-1 and TRBJ1-1, with unresolved D. V lost 5 bases and J lost 1, with 7 bases in between. This CDR3 comprises 13 residues. In germline, CDR1 is KGHDR, CDR2 SFDVKD.

This chain joins TRBV15 and TRBJ1-3; tentative D call: TRBD1 (5 bases). Trimming pared 9 bases from V and 8 bases from J, leaving 20 bases between. This CDR3 has 14 residues. The germline V gene has CDR1 LNHNV and CDR2 YYDKDF (reference sequence). The CDR3 nucleotides read TGTGCCACTTCGCTAGGGATCGAAGGGGACACCATATATTTT. This encodes CATSLGIEGDTIYF.

A few counts support this clonotype. This chain uses TRBV3-1 with TRBJ1-5; D is undetermined. The V and J ends lost 3 bases and 6 bases respectively, with 9 bases between them. This CDR3 contains 13 residues. Per germline, CDR1 LGHDT and CDR2 YNNKEL (reference sequence). The CDR3 spells CASSQQLSQPQHF. As DNA, the CDR3 is TGTGCCAGCAGCCAGCAGTTAAGTCAGCCCCAGCATTTT. Drawing the rest from reference TRBV3-1 and TRBJ1-5, the complete variable domain is DTAVSQTPKYLVTQMGNDKSIKCEQNLGHDTMYWYKQDSKKFLKIMFSYNNKELIINETVPNRFSPKSPDKAHLNLHINSLELGDSAVYFCASSQQLSQPQHFGDGTRLSIL.